The clone carrying this T cell receptor beta chain has a count of ten or more. Its antigen is as yet unknown. TCR beta libraries were made by quantitative 5'-RACE with molecular barcodes. Each CDR3 protein gets one entry after TCRdb re-called the 5' RACE reads with MiXCR. The sample gives 200,000 or so distinct CDR3 sequences, around a sixth of which show up once; approximately 4% is in the top ten. These data come from a study of CD8 T cells in ankylosing spondylitis. Study-level findings and limits: Certain motif variants had earlier been reported in reactive arthritis synovial fluid and blood. Within matched ankylosing spondylitis synovial fluid, disease-linked clones were reportedly significantly enriched. What seemed typical of ankylosing spondylitis blood was a TCR beta motif built from roughly 8 highly homologous variants.

The germline gives CDR1 MNHEY, CDR2 SVGAGI. With 10 bases clipped from V and 4 bases from J, the junction kept 10 bases outside the gene matches. The CDR3 contains 14 residues. The rearrangement uses TRBV6-5 and TRBJ2-1, with 7 bases fitting TRBD2. The clonotype comes from a male donor aged 5-30 years with ankylosing spondylitis or in good health (not recorded which). The sequenced material came from blood, either unsorted or a sorted T cell fraction (not recorded which). The CDR3 sequence is CATGGRGSYNEQFF. The CDR3 region has the DNA TGTGCCACCGGAGGGCGCGGGAGTTACAATGAGCAGTTCTTC.